Below, one T cell receptor beta chain is given with its context. This record comes from a study of cytotoxic CD8 clonotypes in ibrutinib-treated CLL. Assay used: immunoSEQ multiplex PCR; TCRdb lists only in-frame clones, some missing. The table includes about 120,000 clones, 70% to 90% detected once. This clonotype was sampled from a human donor with chronic lymphocytic leukemia. The sample here was PBMCs, taken after 24 months of ibrutinib treatment.

DNA for the CDR3: TGTGCCAGTACAGGGTGGAGGAACACTGAAGCTTTCTTT. Translated: CASTGWRNTEAFF. The chain recombines TRBV10-3 with TRBJ1-1; tentative D call: TRBD1 (6 bases). Trimming took 10 bases from V and 1 from J, leaving 13 bases between them. The CDR3 contains 13 residues. Per the germline V gene, CDR1 is ENHRY and CDR2 is SYGVKD.